This record concerns one TCR beta chain sequence. These data come from a study of PD-1 blockade in classical Hodgkin lymphoma. Autologous stem cell transplantation was followed by relapse in every patient, and brentuximab vedotin exposure varied. The repertoire was sequenced with immunoSEQ multiplex PCR; TCRdb's copy has only in-frame clones and lacks some. The sample yields about 98,000 clones, 80% to 95% seen once. The sequences come from peripheral blood mononuclear cells (PBMCs), collected at baseline. The TCR originated in a human donor with classical Hodgkin lymphoma.

This chain's CDR3 is CASSYSTGGGVETQYF. DNA of the CDR3: TGTGCCAGCAGTTACTCGACAGGGGGCGGCGTGGAGACCCAGTACTTC. The chain combines TRBV6-5 with TRBJ2-5; 10 nucleotides agree with TRBD1. This CDR3 comprises 16 residues. Looked up from germline, CDR1 is MNHEY and CDR2 is SVGAGI. V shed 0 bases and J 5 bases; nucleotides not matched to a gene: 6.